The 4 T cell receptor beta chains listed next were all sequenced from one sample in a study of shared clonotypes between healthy human individuals. Profiling relied on immunoSEQ multiplex PCR, and the TCRdb table lists in-frame clones only, not all of them. The sample comprises around 1 million clones, over 75% of which are singletons, and approximately 1.5% rests with the top ten. The sequenced sample was memory CD4+ T cells sorted from blood. Subset meaning: CD45RA-negative fraction. These TCRs come from a man between 18 and 29 years old in good health.

V is TRBV4-2 and J is TRBJ1-1; weak D call: TRBD1 (5 bases). V was clipped by 1 base and J by 1 base, with 7 bases between them. This CDR3 contains 14 residues. The germline gives CDR1 LGHNA, CDR2 YNFKEQ. The CDR3: CASSQGGTNTEAFF. In nucleotides, the CDR3 is TGTGCCAGCAGCCAAGGGGGCACGAACACTGAAGCTTTCTTT.

Comments on this clone: The same CDR3 arises from other DNA sequences in this sample as well. This chain links TRBV7-6 with TRBJ2-3; 9 bases agree with TRBD2. Germline values: CDR1 SGHVS, CDR2 FNYEAQ. The CDR3 length is 15 residues. J gave up 0 bases and V 2 bases, and 0 bases lay outside the gene matches. The DNA of the CDR3 is TGTGCCAGCAGCTTAACTAGCGGGAGCACAGATACGCAGTATTTT. Amino acid sequence: CASSLTSGSTDTQYF.

The rearrangement links TRBV7-9 to TRBJ1-1; possible D gene TRBD1, 6 bases. This CDR3 spans 13 amino acids. Germline V gives CDR1 SEHNR, CDR2 FQNEAQ (reference sequence). Trimming cost V 5 bases and J 6 bases, with 13 bases left between them. CDR3 sequence: CASSMPQGSEAFF. The CDR3 nucleotides read TGTGCCAGCAGCATGCCACAGGGCTCTGAAGCTTTCTTT.

This sequence joins TRBV30 and TRBJ1-4; 8 nucleotides line up with TRBD1. Losses at the gene ends were 4 bases for V and 7 bases for J; bases not matched to a gene: 8. Germline CDR1 GTSNPN, CDR2 SVGIG (reference sequence). This CDR3 region has 14 residues. In DNA, the CDR3 is TGTGCCTGGAACCCAGGGGGCCCAGGTGAAAAACTGTTTTTT. Its translation: CAWNPGGPGEKLFF. Combining the CDR3 with reference TRBV30 and TRBJ1-4 gives the whole variable domain SQTIHQWPATLVQPVGSPLSLECTVEGTSNPNLYWYRQAAGRGLQLLFYSVGIGQISSEVPQNLSASRPQDRQFILSSKKLLLSDSGFYLCAWNPGGPGEKLFFGSGTQLSVL.